This TCR beta chain derives from a study of blood T cells in healthy people across ages. Overall study findings and caveats: Across the age range, TCR beta diversity per million T cells fell in a roughly linear way. Long-lived donors exceeded aged donors in naive CD4+ cells and diversity.

Points on this clonotype: Its antigen remains unidentified.

Combining a sample-barcoded 5' primer with a J-beta primer mix, a second PCR ran for roughly 7 to 12 cycles. TCRdb re-called the 5' RACE reads with MiXCR, one entry per CDR3 protein. The profile shows some 550,000 distinct CDR3 sequences, 40% to 55% of them singletons. Germline-derived CDR1 and CDR2 are MNHEY and SVGEGT. This CDR3 contains 16 residues. V lost 0 bases and J 2 bases, leaving 11 bases between the germline ends. The sequenced material came from blood. The gene calls are TRBV6-2 or TRBV6-3 and TRBJ1-5; tentatively, D is TRBD1 (6 bases). This receptor was obtained from an elderly man in good health. The CDR3 DNA reads TGTGCCAGCAGTTACTCGAACAGGGCGGGCAATCAGCCCCAGCATTTT. Its protein is CASSYSNRAGNQPQHF.